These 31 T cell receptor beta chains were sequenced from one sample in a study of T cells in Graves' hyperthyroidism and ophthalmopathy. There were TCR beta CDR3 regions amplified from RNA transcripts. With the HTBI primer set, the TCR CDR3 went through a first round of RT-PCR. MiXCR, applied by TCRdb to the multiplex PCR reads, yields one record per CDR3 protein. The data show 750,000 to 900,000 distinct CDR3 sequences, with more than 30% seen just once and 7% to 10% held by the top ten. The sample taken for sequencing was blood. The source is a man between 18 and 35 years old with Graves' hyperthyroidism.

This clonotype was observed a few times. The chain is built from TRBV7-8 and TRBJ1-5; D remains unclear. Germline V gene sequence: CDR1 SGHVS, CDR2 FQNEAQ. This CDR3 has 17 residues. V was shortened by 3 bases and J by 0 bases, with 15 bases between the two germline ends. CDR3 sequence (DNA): TGTGCCAGCAGCTTCTCTTACGCTGCTACTAGCAATCAGCCCCAGCATTTT. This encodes CASSFSYAATSNQPQHF.

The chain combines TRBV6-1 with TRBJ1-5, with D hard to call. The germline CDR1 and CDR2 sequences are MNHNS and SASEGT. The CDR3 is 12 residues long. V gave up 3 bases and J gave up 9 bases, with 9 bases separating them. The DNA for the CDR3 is TGTGCCAGCAGTGAGCCGACCCGGCCCCAGCATTTT. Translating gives CASSEPTRPQHF.

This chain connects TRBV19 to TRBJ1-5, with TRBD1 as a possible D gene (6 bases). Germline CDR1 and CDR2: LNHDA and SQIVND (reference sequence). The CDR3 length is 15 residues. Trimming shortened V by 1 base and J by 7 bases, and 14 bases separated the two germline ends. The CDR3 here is CASSIVGGENQPQHF. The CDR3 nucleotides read TGTGCCAGTAGTATAGTAGGGGGAGAGAACCAGCCCCAGCATTTT.

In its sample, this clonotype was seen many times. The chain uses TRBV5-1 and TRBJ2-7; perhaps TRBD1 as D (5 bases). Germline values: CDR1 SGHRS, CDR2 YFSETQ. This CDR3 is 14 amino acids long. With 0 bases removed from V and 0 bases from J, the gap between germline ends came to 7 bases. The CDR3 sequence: CASSLGQPSYEQYF. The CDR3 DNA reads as TGCGCCAGCAGCTTGGGACAGCCCTCCTACGAGCAGTACTTC.

The CDR3 region is CASSSGGTNEKLFF. CDR3 nucleotides: TGTGCCAGCAGCTCAGGGGGAACTAATGAAAAACTGTTTTTT. The V and J genes are TRBV7-9 and TRBJ1-4; 7 bases are a match to TRBD1. Germline V gene lookup returns CDR1 SEHNR and CDR2 FQNEAQ (reference sequence). This CDR3 is built from 14 residues. V lost 4 bases and J lost 1; bases outside the gene matches: 0. The variable domain in full, with the rest retrieved from reference TRBV7-9 and TRBJ1-4, is DTGVSQNPRHKITKRGQNVTFRCDPISEHNRLYWYRQTLGQGPEFLTYFQNEAQLEKSRLLSDRFSAERPKGSFSTLEIQRTEQGDSAMYLCASSSGGTNEKLFFGSGTQLSVL.

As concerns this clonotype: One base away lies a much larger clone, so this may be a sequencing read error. CDR3 sequence (DNA): TGTGCCAGCAGCTTAGAGACAGGGGCTTTCTATGGCTACACCTTC. It specifies CASSLETGAFYGYTF. The V and J genes are TRBV7-8 and TRBJ1-2; 8 bases fit TRBD1. The CDR3 extends over 15 amino acids. Germline lookup yields CDR1 SGHVS and CDR2 FQNEAQ. V was pared by 1 base and J by 4 bases, with 5 bases of the junction left unmatched.

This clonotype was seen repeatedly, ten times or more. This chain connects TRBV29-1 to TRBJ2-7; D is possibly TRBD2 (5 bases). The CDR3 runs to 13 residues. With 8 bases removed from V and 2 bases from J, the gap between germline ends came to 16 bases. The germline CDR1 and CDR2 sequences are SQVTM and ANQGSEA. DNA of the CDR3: TGCAGCTTCTCGTACGGGAAAACCTACGAGCAGTACTTC. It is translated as CSFSYGKTYEQYF.

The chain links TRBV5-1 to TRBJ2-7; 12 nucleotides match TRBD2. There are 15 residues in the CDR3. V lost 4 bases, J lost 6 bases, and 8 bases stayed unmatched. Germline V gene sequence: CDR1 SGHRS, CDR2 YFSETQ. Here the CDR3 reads CASSAGLAGGREQYF. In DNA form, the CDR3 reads TGCGCCAGCAGCGCGGGACTAGCGGGTGGGCGCGAGCAGTACTTC.

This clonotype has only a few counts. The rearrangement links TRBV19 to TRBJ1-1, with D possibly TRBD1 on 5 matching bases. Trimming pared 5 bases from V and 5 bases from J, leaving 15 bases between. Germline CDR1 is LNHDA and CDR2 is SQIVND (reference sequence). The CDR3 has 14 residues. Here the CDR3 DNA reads TGTGCCAGTAGTCCTCCAGGGTTCGGAACTGAAGCTTTCTTT. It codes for CASSPPGFGTEAFF. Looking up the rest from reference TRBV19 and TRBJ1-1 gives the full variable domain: DGGITQSPKYLFRKEGQNVTLSCEQNLNHDAMYWYRQDPGQGLRLIYYSQIVNDFQKGDIAEGYSVSREKKESFPLTVTSAQKNPTAFYLCASSPPGFGTEAFFGQGTRLTVV.

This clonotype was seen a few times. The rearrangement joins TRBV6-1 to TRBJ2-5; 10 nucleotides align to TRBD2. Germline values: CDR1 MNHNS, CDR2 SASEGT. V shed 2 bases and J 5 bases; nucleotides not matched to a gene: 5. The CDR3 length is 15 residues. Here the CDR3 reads CASSEQASGSETQYF. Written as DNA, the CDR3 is TGTGCCAGCAGTGAACAAGCTAGCGGGAGCGAGACCCAGTACTTC.

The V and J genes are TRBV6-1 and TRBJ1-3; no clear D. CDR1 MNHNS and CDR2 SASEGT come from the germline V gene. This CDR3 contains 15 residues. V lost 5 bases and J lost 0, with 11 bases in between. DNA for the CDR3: TGTGCCAGCAGTCAGCAGGCGTTCTCTGGAAACACCATATATTTT. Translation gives CASSQQAFSGNTIYF.

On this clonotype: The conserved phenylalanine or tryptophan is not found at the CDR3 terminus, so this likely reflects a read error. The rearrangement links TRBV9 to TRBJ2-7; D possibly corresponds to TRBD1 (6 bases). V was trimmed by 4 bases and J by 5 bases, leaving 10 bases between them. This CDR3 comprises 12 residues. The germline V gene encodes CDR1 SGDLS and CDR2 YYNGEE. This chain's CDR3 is CASSLQGNEQYL. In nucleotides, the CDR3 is TGTGCCAGCAGCCTTCAGGGGAACGAGCAGTACCTC.

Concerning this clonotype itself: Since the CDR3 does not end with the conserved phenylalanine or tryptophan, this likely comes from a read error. As DNA, the CDR3 is TGTGCCAGTAGTACCAGGGACAGGGGGCTCGCTGAAGCTTTCCTT. Residues: CASSTRDRGLAEAFL. The chain employs TRBV19 and TRBJ1-1, with TRBD1 matching over 12 bases. Per the germline V gene, CDR1 is LNHDA and CDR2 is SQIVND (reference sequence). The CDR3 sequence is 15 residues long. Trimming removed 4 bases from V and 6 bases from J; junction bases left unmatched: 6.

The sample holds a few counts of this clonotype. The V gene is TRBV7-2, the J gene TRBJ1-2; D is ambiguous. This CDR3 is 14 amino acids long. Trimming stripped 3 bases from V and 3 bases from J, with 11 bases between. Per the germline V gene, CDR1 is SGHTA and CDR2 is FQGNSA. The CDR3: CASSLELGYYGYTF. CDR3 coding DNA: TGTGCCAGCAGCTTGGAGCTGGGTTACTATGGCTACACCTTC.

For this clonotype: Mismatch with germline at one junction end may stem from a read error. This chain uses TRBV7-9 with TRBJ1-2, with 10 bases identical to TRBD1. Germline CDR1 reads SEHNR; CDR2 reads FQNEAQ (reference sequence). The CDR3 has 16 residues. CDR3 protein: CTSSLIFGTGDYGYTF. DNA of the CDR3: TGTACCAGCAGCTTAATATTCGGGACAGGGGACTATGGCTACACCTTC. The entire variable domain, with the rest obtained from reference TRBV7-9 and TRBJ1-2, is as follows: DTGVSQNPRHKITKRGQNVTFRCDPISEHNRLYWYRQTLGQGPEFLTYFQNEAQLEKSRLLSDRFSAERPKGSFSTLEIQRTEQGDSAMYLCTSSLIFGTGDYGYTFGSGTRLTVV.

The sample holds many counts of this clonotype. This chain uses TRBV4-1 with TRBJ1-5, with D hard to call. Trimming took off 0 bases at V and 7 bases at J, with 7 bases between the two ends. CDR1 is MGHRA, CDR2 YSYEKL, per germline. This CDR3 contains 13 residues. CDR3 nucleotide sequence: TGCGCCAGCAGCCAAGATGAAGGACAGCCCCAGCATTTT. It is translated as CASSQDEGQPQHF.

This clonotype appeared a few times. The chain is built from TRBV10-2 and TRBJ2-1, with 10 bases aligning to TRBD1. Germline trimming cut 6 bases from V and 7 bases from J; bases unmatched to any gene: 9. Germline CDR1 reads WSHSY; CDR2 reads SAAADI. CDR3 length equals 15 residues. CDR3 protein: CASRDGTGEINEQFF. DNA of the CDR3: TGCGCCAGCAGGGACGGGACAGGGGAGATAAATGAGCAGTTCTTC.

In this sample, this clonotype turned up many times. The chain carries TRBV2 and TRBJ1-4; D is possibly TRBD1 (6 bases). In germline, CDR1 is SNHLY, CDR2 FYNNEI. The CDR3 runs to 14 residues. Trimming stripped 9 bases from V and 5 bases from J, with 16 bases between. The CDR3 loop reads CASRPGQRNEKLFF. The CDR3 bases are TGTGCCAGTCGTCCTGGACAGCGCAATGAAAAACTGTTTTTT.

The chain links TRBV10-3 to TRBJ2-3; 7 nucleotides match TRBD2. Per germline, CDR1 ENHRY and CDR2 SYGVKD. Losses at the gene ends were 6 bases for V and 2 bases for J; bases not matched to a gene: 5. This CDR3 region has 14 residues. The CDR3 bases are TGTGCCATCAGCCAAGCGGGGCCCACAGATACGCAGTATTTT. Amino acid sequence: CAISQAGPTDTQYF.

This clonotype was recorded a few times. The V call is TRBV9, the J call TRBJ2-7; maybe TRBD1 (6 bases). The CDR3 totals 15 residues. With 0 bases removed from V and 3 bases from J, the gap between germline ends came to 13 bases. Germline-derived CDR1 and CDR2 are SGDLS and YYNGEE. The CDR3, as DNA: TGTGCCAGCAGCGTAGGGGCCGGGACACTCTACGAGCAGTACTTC. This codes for CASSVGAGTLYEQYF. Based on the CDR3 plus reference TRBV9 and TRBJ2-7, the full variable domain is DSGVTQTPKHLITATGQRVTLRCSPRSGDLSVYWYQQSLDQGLQFLIQYYNGEERAKGNILERFSAQQFPDLHSELNLSSLELGDSALYFCASSVGAGTLYEQYFGPGTRLTVT.

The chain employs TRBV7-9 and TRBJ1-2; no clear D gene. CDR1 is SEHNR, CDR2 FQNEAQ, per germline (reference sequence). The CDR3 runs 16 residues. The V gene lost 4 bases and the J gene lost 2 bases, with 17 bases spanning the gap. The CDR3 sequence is CASSYGPEGGNYGYTF. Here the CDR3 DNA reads TGTGCCAGCAGCTACGGGCCCGAAGGAGGCAACTATGGCTACACCTTC. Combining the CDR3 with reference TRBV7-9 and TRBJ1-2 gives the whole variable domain DTGVSQNPRHKITKRGQNVTFRCDPISEHNRLYWYRQTLGQGPEFLTYFQNEAQLEKSRLLSDRFSAERPKGSFSTLEIQRTEQGDSAMYLCASSYGPEGGNYGYTFGSGTRLTVV.

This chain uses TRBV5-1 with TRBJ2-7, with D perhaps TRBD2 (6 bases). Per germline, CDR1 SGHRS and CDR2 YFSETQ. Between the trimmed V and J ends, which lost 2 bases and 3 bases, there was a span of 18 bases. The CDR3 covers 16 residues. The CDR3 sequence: CASSLGPEGFGYEQYF. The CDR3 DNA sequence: TGCGCCAGCAGCTTAGGGCCGGAGGGATTTGGCTACGAGCAGTACTTC.

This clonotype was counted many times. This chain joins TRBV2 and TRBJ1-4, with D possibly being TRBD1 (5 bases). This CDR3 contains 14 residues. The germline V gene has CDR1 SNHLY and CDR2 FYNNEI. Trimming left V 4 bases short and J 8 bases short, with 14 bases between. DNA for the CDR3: TGTGCCAGCAGTGCCGGGGCTCAAGGGGAAAAACTGTTTTTT. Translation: CASSAGAQGEKLFF.

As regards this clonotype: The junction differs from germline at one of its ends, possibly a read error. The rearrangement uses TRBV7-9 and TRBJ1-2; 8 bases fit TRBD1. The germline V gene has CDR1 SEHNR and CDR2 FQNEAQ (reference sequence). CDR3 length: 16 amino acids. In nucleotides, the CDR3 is TGTGCCAGCAGCGCCCCCGGCGACAGGGGAAGGTATGGCGACACCTTC. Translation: CASSAPGDRGRYGDTF.

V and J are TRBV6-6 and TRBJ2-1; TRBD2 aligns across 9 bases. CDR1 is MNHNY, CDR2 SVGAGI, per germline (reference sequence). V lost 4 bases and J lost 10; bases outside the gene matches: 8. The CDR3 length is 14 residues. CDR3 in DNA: TGTGCCAGCAGTTTGGCGGGAGGGCCTCAGGAGCAGTTCTTC. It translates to CASSLAGGPQEQFF.

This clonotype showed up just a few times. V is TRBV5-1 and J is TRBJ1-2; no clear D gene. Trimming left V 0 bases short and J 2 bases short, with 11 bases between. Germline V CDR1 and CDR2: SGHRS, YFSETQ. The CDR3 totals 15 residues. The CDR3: CASSLDGSPNYGYTF. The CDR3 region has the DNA TGCGCCAGCAGCTTGGATGGGTCACCAAACTATGGCTACACCTTC.

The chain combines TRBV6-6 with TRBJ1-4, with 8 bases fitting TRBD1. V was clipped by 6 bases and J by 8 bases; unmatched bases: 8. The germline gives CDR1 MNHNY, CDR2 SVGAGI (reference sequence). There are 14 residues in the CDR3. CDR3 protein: CASSPRGLREKLFF. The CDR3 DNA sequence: TGTGCCAGCAGCCCCAGGGGGCTACGAGAAAAACTGTTTTTT.

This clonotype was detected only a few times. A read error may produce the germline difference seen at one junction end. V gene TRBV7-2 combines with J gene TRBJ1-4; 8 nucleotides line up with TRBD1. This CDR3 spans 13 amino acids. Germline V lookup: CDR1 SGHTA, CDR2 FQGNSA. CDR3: CASSQGQAEKLFF. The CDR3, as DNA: TGCGCCAGCAGCCAGGGACAGGCTGAAAAACTGTTTTTT.

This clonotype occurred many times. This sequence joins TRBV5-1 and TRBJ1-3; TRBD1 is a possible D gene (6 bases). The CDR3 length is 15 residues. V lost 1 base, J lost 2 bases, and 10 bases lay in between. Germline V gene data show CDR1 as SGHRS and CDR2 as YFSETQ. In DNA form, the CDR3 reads TGCGCCAGCAGCTTGTCAGGGGATACTGGAAACACCATATATTTT. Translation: CASSLSGDTGNTIYF.

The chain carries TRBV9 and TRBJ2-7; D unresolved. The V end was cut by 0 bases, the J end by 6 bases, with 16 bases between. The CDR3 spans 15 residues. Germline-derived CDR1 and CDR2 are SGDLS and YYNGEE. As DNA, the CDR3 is TGTGCCAGCAGCGTAGATCCGGTACAAGGATCCGAGCAGTACTTC. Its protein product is CASSVDPVQGSEQYF.

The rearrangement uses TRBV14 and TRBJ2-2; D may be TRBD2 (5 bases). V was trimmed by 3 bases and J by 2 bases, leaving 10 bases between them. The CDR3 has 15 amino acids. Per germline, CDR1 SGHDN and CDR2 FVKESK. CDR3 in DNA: TGTGCCAGCAGCCAGTCCCGGGGAAACACCGGGGAGCTGTTTTTT. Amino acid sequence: CASSQSRGNTGELFF.